This TCR beta chain was retrieved from a study of cytomegalovirus exposure and HLA in healthy donors. Study-level information: It was reported in a later analysis that the 120 validation repertoires used the same platform as the approximately 620 first-cohort repertoires.

The donors were members of the validation cohort comprising approximately 120 subjects, separate from the roughly 730-subject first cohort. Overall study results and limits: More than 150 TCR beta chains were listed as cytomegalovirus-associated. In vitro data verified three CMV-associated chains as specific for CMV antigens.

Measured with immunoSEQ multiplex PCR; TCRdb has only the in-frame clones, and not every one. The sample lists 150,000 to 170,000 clones, about 86% occurring once. This CDR3 has 13 residues. Germline CDR1 is MNHEY and CDR2 is SVGAGI. The V gene end was trimmed by 6 bases and the J gene end by 4 bases; junction bases not matched to a gene: 2. This clone was seen a few times. The antigen remains unidentified. V gene TRBV6-5 combines with J gene TRBJ1-5; 8 bases line up with TRBD1. The sequence was collected from a human donor in good health. Sample: PBMCs. CDR3 amino acids: CASSGTGNQPQHF. The CDR3 nucleotides are TGTGCCAGCAGCGGGACAGGTAATCAGCCCCAGCATTTT.